This T cell receptor beta chain stems from a study of T cells in Graves' hyperthyroidism and ophthalmopathy. RNA transcripts were the template for amplifying TCR beta CDR3 regions. Using the HTBI primer set, a first-round RT-PCR was run on the TCR CDR3. MiXCR, run by TCRdb on the multiplex PCR reads, gives a single entry per CDR3 protein. The data contain 250,000 to 300,000 distinct CDR3 sequences, 14% to 15% of them singletons. Overall study results and limits: Most expanded thyroid clonotypes above 0.001 recurred in blood.

This clonotype came up many times. Its antigen is currently unknown. This sequence originates from a woman aged 40 to 55 with Graves' hyperthyroidism that later progressed to Graves' ophthalmopathy. The sample comprised blood.

In nucleotides, the CDR3 is TGTGCCACCAGAGACAGCGGACATTACACTGAAGCTTTCTTT. It is translated as CATRDSGHYTEAFF. V usage is TRBV24-1 and J usage is TRBJ1-1; a possible D gene is TRBD1 (5 bases). The germline gives CDR1 KGHDR, CDR2 SFDVKD. Trimming stripped 7 bases from V and 3 bases from J, with 14 bases between. The CDR3 totals 14 residues.